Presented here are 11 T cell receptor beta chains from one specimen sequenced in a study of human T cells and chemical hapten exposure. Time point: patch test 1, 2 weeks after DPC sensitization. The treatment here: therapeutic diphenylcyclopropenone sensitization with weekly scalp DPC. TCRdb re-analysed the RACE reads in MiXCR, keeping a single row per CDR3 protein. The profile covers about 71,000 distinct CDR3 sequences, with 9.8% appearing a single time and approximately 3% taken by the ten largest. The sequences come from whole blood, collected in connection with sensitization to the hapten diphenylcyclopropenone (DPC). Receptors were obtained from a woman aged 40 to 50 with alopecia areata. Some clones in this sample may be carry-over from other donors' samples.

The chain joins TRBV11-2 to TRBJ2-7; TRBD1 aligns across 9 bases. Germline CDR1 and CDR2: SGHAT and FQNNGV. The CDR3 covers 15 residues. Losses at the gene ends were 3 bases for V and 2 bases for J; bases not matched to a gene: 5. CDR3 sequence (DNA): TGTGCCAGCAGCTTTCTGGGACAGGGCCCCTACGAGCAGTACTTC. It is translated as CASSFLGQGPYEQYF. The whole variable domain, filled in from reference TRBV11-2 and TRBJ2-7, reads EAGVAQSPRYKIIEKRQSVAFWCNPISGHATLYWYQQILGQGPKLLIQFQNNGVVDDSQLPKDRFSAERLKGVDSTLKIQPAKLEDSAVYLCASSFLGQGPYEQYFGPGTRLTVT.

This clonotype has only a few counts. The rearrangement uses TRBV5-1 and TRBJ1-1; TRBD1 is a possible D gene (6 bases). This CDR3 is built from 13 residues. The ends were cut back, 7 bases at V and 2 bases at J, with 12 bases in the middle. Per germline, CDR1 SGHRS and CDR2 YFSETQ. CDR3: CASAGGDNTEAFF. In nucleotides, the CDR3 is TGCGCCAGCGCCGGGGGCGATAACACTGAAGCTTTCTTT.

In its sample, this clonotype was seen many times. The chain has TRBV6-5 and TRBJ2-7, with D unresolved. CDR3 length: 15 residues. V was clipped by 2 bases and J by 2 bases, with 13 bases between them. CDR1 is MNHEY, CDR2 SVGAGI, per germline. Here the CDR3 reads CASSYQSGGTYEQYF. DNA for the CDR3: TGTGCCAGCAGTTACCAATCTGGCGGTACCTACGAGCAGTACTTC.

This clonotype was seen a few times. CDR3 region: CSAREGIGTQYF. CDR3 in DNA: TGCAGTGCTAGAGAGGGGATAGGGACGCAGTATTTT. The genes are TRBV20-1 and TRBJ2-3; no reliable D call. The CDR3 contains 12 residues. The V gene's germline CDR1 is DFQATT and CDR2 SNEGSKA (reference sequence). Trimming shortened V by 0 bases and J by 9 bases, and 10 bases separated the two germline ends.

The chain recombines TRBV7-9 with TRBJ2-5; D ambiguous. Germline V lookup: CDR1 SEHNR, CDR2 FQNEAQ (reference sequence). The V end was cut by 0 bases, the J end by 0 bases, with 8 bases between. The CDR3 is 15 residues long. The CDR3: CASSLAPPYQETQYF. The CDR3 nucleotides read TGTGCCAGCAGCTTAGCGCCGCCGTACCAAGAGACCCAGTACTTC.

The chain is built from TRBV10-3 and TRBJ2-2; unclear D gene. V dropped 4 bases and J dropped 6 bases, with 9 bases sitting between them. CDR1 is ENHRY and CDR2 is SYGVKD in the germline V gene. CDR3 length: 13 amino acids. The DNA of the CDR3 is TGTGCCATCAGTGGGATTTATGCCGGGGAGCTGTTTTTT. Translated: CAISGIYAGELFF.

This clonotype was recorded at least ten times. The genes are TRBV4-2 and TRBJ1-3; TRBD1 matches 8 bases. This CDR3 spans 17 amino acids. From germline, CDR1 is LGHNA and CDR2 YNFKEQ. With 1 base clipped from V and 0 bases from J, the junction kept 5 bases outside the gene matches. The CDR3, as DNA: TGTGCCAGCAGCCAAGCAACAGGGGGTTTCTCTGGAAACACCATATATTTT. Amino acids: CASSQATGGFSGNTIYF.

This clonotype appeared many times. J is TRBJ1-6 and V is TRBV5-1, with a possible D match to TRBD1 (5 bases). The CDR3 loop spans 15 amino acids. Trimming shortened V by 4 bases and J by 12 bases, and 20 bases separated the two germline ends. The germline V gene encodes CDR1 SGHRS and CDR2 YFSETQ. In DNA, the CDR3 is TGCGCCAGCAGCATAGAGCCCTTACAGGTTCAACCCCTCCACTTT. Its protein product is CASSIEPLQVQPLHF.

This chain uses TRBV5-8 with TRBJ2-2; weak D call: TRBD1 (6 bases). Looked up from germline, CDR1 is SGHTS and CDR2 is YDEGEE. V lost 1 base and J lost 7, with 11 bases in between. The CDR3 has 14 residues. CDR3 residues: CASSLRGSDGELFF. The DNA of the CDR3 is TGTGCCAGCAGCTTGAGGGGGAGCGACGGGGAGCTGTTTTTT. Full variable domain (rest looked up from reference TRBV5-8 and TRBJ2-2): EAGVTQSPTHLIKTRGQQATLRCSPISGHTSVYWYQQALGLGLQFLLWYDEGEERNRGNFPPRFSGRQFPNYSSELNVNALELEDSALYLCASSLRGSDGELFFGEGSRLTVL.

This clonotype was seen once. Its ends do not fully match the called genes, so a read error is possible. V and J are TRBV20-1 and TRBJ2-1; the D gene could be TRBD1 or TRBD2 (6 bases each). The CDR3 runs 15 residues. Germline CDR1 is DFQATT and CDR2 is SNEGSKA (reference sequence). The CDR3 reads CSSRGGHVGRNEQFF. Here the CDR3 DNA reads TGCAGTTCTAGAGGGGGGCACGTGGGGAGGAATGAGCAGTTCTTC.

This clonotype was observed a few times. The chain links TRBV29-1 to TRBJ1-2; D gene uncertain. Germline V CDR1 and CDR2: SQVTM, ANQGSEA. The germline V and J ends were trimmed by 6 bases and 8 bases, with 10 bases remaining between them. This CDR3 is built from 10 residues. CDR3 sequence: CSVAGEGYTF. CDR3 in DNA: TGCAGCGTGGCCGGGGAAGGCTACACCTTC.